This T cell receptor (beta chain) derives from a study of blood T cells in healthy people across ages. General study points: Strong correlation existed between TCR beta diversity and naive T cell percentage.

In regard to this clonotype: The antigen remains undetermined.

Extraction yielded at least 5 micrograms of total RNA per sample. The CDR3 length is 15 residues. V lost 5 bases, J lost 0 bases, and 5 bases stayed unmatched. CDR1 DFQATT and CDR2 SNEGSKA come from the germline V gene (reference sequence). Primers used in a second PCR of roughly 6 to 11 cycles were a sample-barcoded 5' primer and a J-beta primer mix. With 12 random nucleotides, a template-switch adaptor tagged each individual cDNA molecule. Every sample returned 2.5 million or more CDR3-containing paired-end reads. Via MiXCR, TCRdb re-called the 5' RACE reads, giving one row per CDR3 protein. The data contain under 1 million distinct CDR3 sequences, 40% to 50% of them singletons.

This clonotype was obtained from a man between 60 and 75 years old in good health. The rearrangement uses TRBV20-1 and TRBJ2-3, with 10 bases fitting TRBD2. The sample taken for sequencing was blood. The CDR3 DNA follows: TGCAGTGCTGGCAGTAGCGGGGGGAGCACAGATACGCAGTATTTT. The encoded protein is CSAGSSGGSTDTQYF.